These T cell receptor beta chains were read from a single sample in a study of shared clonotypes between healthy human individuals. The repertoire was sequenced with immunoSEQ multiplex PCR; TCRdb's copy has only in-frame clones and lacks some. The table includes under 850,000 clones, nearly 95% detected once. Sequenced input: naive CD8+ T cells sorted from blood. Source of these receptors: a man aged 25 to 45 in good health. The CDR3 runs from the conserved cysteine through the conserved F or W. A D gene is named only where the DNA matches it firmly. Clone size is not always given. Where it is, it says once, few, many or a class for expanded clones.

TRBD1	TRBV7-9	TRBJ1-4	NA	CASSTGTGMEKLFF	TGTGCCAGCAGCACCGGGACAGGGATGGAAAAACTGTTTTTT
TRBD1	TRBV28	TRBJ2-1	NA	CASRYLPGQGNEQFF	TGTGCCAGCAGGTACCTTCCGGGACAGGGTAATGAGCAGTTCTTC
NA	TRBV4-3	TRBJ2-1	once	CASSQWELSNEQFF	TGCGCCAGCAGCCAATGGGAGTTGAGCAATGAGCAGTTCTTC
NA	TRBV10-2	TRBJ2-7	NA	CASSEYYEQYF	TGCGCCAGCAGTGAGTATTACGAGCAGTACTTC
NA	TRBV7-9	TRBJ2-1	NA	CASSLGIAYNEQFF	TGTGCCAGCAGCTTAGGCATAGCCTACAATGAGCAGTTCTTC
NA	TRBV6-1	TRBJ2-7	once	CASSEDRSSYEQYF	TGTGCCAGCAGTGAAGACAGGAGCTCCTACGAGCAGTACTTC
NA	TRBV29-1	TRBJ2-3	NA	CSVEDALSDTQYF	TGCAGCGTTGAAGATGCGCTATCAGATACGCAGTATTTT
TRBD2	TRBV7-7	TRBJ2-1	NA	CASSFGLAGVINDEQFF	TGTGCTAGCAGCTTCGGACTAGCGGGAGTAATTAACGATGAGCAGTTCTTC
NA	TRBV11-2	TRBJ2-5	NA	CASLLRSGGRWETQYF	TGTGCCAGCCTTTTGCGTTCTGGCGGGCGGTGGGAGACCCAGTACTTC
NA	TRBV5-1	TRBJ1-1	NA	CASSLVPRGEYTEAFF	TGCGCCAGCAGCTTGGTGCCTCGAGGGGAGTACACTGAAGCTTTCTTT
NA	TRBV19	TRBJ2-7	NA	CASSPGPSYEQYF	TGTGCCAGTAGTCCGGGACCGAGCTACGAGCAGTACTTC
TRBD2	TRBV9	TRBJ2-2	NA	CASSPTSGSRFGELFF	TGTGCCAGCAGCCCCACTAGCGGGAGTCGGTTCGGGGAGCTGTTTTTT
NA	TRBV11-3	TRBJ1-1	NA	CASSSREAGNSEAFF	TGTGCCAGCAGCTCCCGGGAGGCAGGGAATTCTGAAGCTTTCTTT
NA	TRBV27	TRBJ2-7	NA	CASSLGQLYEQYF	TGTGCCAGCAGTCTAGGACAGCTATACGAGCAGTACTTC
NA	TRBV4-1	TRBJ1-5	NA	CASSQLPGPQPQHF	TGCGCCAGCAGCCAACTTCCAGGGCCTCAGCCCCAGCATTTT
NA	TRBV11-2	TRBJ2-7	NA	CASSLDTEQYF	TGTGCCAGCAGCTTAGATACCGAGCAGTACTTC
NA	TRBV14	TRBJ2-1	few	CASSQEEGRRGNEQFF	TGTGCCAGCAGCCAAGAAGAGGGGCGGAGGGGCAATGAGCAGTTCTTC
NA	TRBV6-5	TRBJ2-2	NA	CASSYSSLGGTGELFF	TGTGCCAGCAGTTACTCTTCCCTGGGGGGAACCGGGGAGCTGTTTTTT
TRBD1	TRBV28	TRBJ2-7	NA	CASRGQRSYEQYF	TGTGCCAGCAGGGGACAGAGGTCCTACGAGCAGTACTTC
NA	TRBV29-1	TRBJ2-5	NA	CSVESPFDAPGWETQYF	TGCAGCGTTGAATCACCGTTCGACGCCCCAGGGTGGGAGACCCAGTACTTC
TRBD1	TRBV28	TRBJ2-3	NA	CASIGQGEVSGTQYF	TGTGCCAGCATAGGACAGGGGGAGGTAAGCGGGACGCAGTATTTT
NA	TRBV4-1	TRBJ2-7	NA	CASSQPGTLTYEQYF	TGCGCCAGCAGCCAGCCCGGGACATTGACCTACGAGCAGTACTTC
NA	TRBV7-9	TRBJ1-1	few	CASSSSRGSNTEAFF	TGTGCCAGCAGCTCATCGAGGGGTTCGAACACTGAAGCTTTCTTT
TRBD2	TRBV27	TRBJ2-1	NA	CASSPWTSANNEQFF	TGTGCCAGCAGTCCCTGGACTAGCGCAAACAATGAGCAGTTCTTC
TRBD1	TRBV4-3	TRBJ1-2	NA	CASSQASGTGYGYTF	TGCGCCAGCAGCCAAGCGTCCGGGACAGGATATGGCTACACCTTC
NA	TRBV6-5	TRBJ2-1	NA	CASSYGGSGNEQFF	TGTGCCAGCAGTTACGGAGGCTCGGGGAATGAGCAGTTCTTC
NA	TRBV21-1	TRBJ2-7	NA	CASSNGAAGGRYEQYF	TGTGCCAGCAGCAATGGTGCAGCGGGAGGACGTTACGAGCAGTACTTC
NA	TRBV4-1	TRBJ2-7	NA	CASSPSGQLYEQYF	TGCGCCAGCAGCCCCTCCGGACAGCTCTACGAGCAGTACTTC
NA	TRBV27	TRBJ2-1	NA	CASSLIAGVYNEQFF	TGTGCCAGCAGCCTCATAGCTGGGGTTTACAATGAGCAGTTCTTC
TRBD2	TRBV13	TRBJ2-7	NA	CASSPGLGSSYEQYF	TGTGCCAGCAGCCCCGGACTAGGGAGCTCCTACGAGCAGTACTTC
NA	TRBV19	TRBJ2-5	NA	CASSIGAGGVETQYF	TGTGCCAGTAGTATAGGTGCAGGAGGGGTGGAGACCCAGTACTTC
NA	TRBV28	TRBJ2-6	NA	CASSPRDPRGGANVLTF	TGTGCCAGCAGTCCCCGGGACCCCCGAGGTGGGGCCAACGTCCTGACTTTC
NA	TRBV9	TRBJ1-1	few	CASSTTGEDTEAFF	TGTGCCAGCAGCACGACGGGTGAGGACACTGAAGCTTTCTTT
TRBD1	TRBV30	TRBJ1-4	NA	CAWSGDREYEKLFF	TGTGCCTGGAGTGGGGACAGGGAGTACGAAAAACTGTTTTTT
NA	TRBV29-1	TRBJ2-7	NA	CSVVPPGIQYEQYF	TGCAGCGTTGTTCCTCCCGGGATCCAATACGAGCAGTACTTC
TRBD2	TRBV4-2	TRBJ2-3	NA	CASSHEGLAGELFPDTQYF	TGTGCCAGCAGCCATGAGGGGCTAGCGGGAGAACTTTTTCCGGATACGCAGTATTTT
TRBD2	TRBV13	TRBJ2-7	NA	CASSQLAAYEQYF	TGTGCCAGCAGCCAACTAGCGGCCTACGAGCAGTACTTC
NA	TRBV27	TRBJ2-7	once	CASSSWTGVYEQYF	TGTGCCAGCAGTTCCTGGACCGGCGTTTACGAGCAGTACTTC
TRBD1	TRBV4-3	TRBJ1-5	few	CASRGDRYSNQPQHF	TGCGCCAGCAGGGGGGACAGATATAGCAATCAGCCCCAGCATTTT
NA	TRBV5-5	TRBJ1-3	NA	CASSLDRGGNTIYF	TGTGCCAGCAGCTTGGACCGCGGGGGAAACACCATATATTTT
TRBD1	TRBV25-1	TRBJ1-1	NA	CASRPTGEMNTEAFF	TGTGCCAGCAGACCTACAGGGGAAATGAACACTGAAGCTTTCTTT